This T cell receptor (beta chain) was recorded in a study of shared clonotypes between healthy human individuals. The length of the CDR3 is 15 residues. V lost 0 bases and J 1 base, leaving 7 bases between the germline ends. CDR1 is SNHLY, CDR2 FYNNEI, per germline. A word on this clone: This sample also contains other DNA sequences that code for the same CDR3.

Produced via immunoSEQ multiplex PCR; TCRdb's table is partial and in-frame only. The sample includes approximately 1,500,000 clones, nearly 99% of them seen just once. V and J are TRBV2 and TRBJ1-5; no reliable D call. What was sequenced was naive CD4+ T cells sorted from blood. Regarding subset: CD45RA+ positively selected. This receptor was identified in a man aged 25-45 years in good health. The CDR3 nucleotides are TGTGCCAGCAGTGAAGCGGGCAGAAGCAATCAGCCCCAGCATTTT. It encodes CASSEAGRSNQPQHF.